Here is one T cell receptor beta chain with its context. Germline lookup yields CDR1 LGHDT and CDR2 YNNKEL (reference sequence). The CDR3 loop spans 15 amino acids. The ends were cut back, 1 base at V and 3 bases at J, with 7 bases in the middle. The TCR beta CDR3 regions underwent amplification using RNA transcripts as the source. Using the HTBI primer set, a first-round RT-PCR was run on the TCR CDR3. TCRdb reprocessed the multiplex PCR reads via MiXCR and lists one record per CDR3 protein. This sample has about 610,000 distinct CDR3 sequences, with about 15% found just once. This specimen comes from a study of T cells in Graves' hyperthyroidism and ophthalmopathy.

Sequenced material: blood. This receptor was taken from a woman aged 40 to 49 with Graves' ophthalmopathy. The chain has TRBV3-1 and TRBJ2-6; D gene unclear. CDR3 sequence (DNA): TGTGCCAGCAGCCAAGGGGGTGGTGGGGCCAACGTCCTGACTTTC. This sequence encodes CASSQGGGGANVLTF.